This TCR beta chain was identified in a study of blood T cell repertoires in COVID-19. About the research overall: The United States, Italy and Spain provided the acute and convalescent COVID-19 samples. The analysed material was cDNA or gDNA that came from T cells, B-cell-depleted T cells, or PBMCs.

Germline V gene lookup returns CDR1 LGHNA and CDR2 YSLEER. The CDR3 runs to 16 residues. V shed 0 bases and J shed 2 bases, with 11 bases lying between them. Original processing notes: Estimation of nucleated cell counts was performed using reference gene primer amplification. Assay: immunoSEQ multiplex PCR; the TCRdb copy retains only in-frame clones and omits some. V, J and clone size reflect that table, while D and trimming were determined from the DNA. Of roughly 80,000 clones listed, approximately 89% were seen once; the top ten hold 1.5% to 2%. The sequence was obtained from a woman aged 55-69 years with acute or convalescent COVID-19. Sequencing used peripheral blood. This chain links TRBV4-3 with TRBJ1-3; D is perhaps TRBD1 (6 bases). CDR3 sequence reads: CASSQERGGAGNTIYF. CDR3 DNA: TGCGCCAGCAGCCAAGAAAGGGGGGGGGCTGGAAACACCATATATTTT.